This T cell receptor beta chain appears in the sequencing data of a study of Graves' ophthalmopathy and Graves' hyperthyroidism. Study as a whole: Investigators collected peripheral blood at initial diagnosis, before any treatment was given.

The study's findings and limits: A 13-signature model separated ophthalmopathy from stable hyperthyroidism, reaching approximately 88% sensitivity and less than 83% specificity cross-validated. Blood also held most thyroid clonotypes expanded above 0.001 frequency.

The germline gives CDR1 GTSNPN, CDR2 SVGIG (reference sequence). The CDR3 contains 16 residues. V shed 1 base, J shed 1 base, and the junction held 3 bases outside the gene matches. This clonotype has a count of ten or more. Its antigen is undetermined. RNA transcripts were the source from which TCR beta CDR3 regions were amplified. The library came from an HTBI-primed first-round RT-PCR and a second-round multiplex PCR. TCRdb re-analysed the multiplex PCR reads in MiXCR, keeping a single row per CDR3 protein. The table includes over 450,000 distinct CDR3 sequences, roughly an eighth detected once. PBMCs had their origin in fresh peripheral blood (more than 9.5 ml).

The rearrangement links TRBV30 to TRBJ2-5, with TRBD2 identical over 13 bases. The sample taken for sequencing was blood. The receptor's source is a woman aged 30 to 39 with Graves' ophthalmopathy. CDR3 protein: CAWSGTSGRFQETQYF. In DNA form, the CDR3 reads TGTGCCTGGAGTGGGACTAGCGGGAGATTCCAAGAGACCCAGTACTTC.